A single sample is the source of the 7 T cell receptor beta chains below, sequenced in a study of blood T cells in healthy people across ages. A sample-barcoded 5' primer and a J-beta primer mix were used in a second PCR of roughly 7 to 11 cycles. TCRdb passed the 5' RACE reads through MiXCR, listing each CDR3 protein once. This sample has 650,000 to 800,000 distinct CDR3 sequences, with 40% to 65% found just once. Material for sequencing was blood. These TCRs come from a woman at least 80 years old in good health.

This CDR3 is CASSQVGRGSGGRNEQFF. For the CDR3, the DNA is TGTGCCAGCAGCCAAGTGGGAAGGGGGTCGGGGGGGCGGAATGAGCAGTTCTTC. The chain joins TRBV4-2 to TRBJ2-1, with TRBD2 identical over 8 bases. This CDR3 comprises 18 residues. Germline CDR1 and CDR2: LGHNA and YNFKEQ. V gave up 1 base and J gave up 7 bases; unmatched junction bases: 15.

Remarks on this clonotype: Being one base from a much bigger clone, this may be a read error. The chain employs TRBV4-1 and TRBJ2-5; weak D call: TRBD1 (6 bases). This CDR3 has 14 residues. Trimming removed 4 bases at V and 11 bases at J, with 20 bases between. CDR1 is MGHRA, CDR2 YSYEKL, per germline. The CDR3 protein is CASSRVGGRMLQYF. CDR3 nucleotides: TGCGCCAGCAGCCGAGTAGGGGGACGCATGTTGCAGTACTTC.

In its sample, this clonotype was seen many times. This rearrangement joins TRBV7-2 to TRBJ2-1; TRBD2 aligns across 9 bases. Germline V gene sequence: CDR1 SGHTA, CDR2 FQGNSA. J gave up 6 bases and V 5 bases, and 8 bases lay outside the gene matches. CDR3 length: 15 amino acids. The CDR3 nucleotides are TGTGCCAGCAGCCGAGGAATTAGCGGGGGCAATGAGCAGTTCTTC. Its protein is CASSRGISGGNEQFF.

Concerning this clonotype: One base away lies a much larger clone, so this may be a sequencing read error. The genes are TRBV29-1 and TRBJ2-5, with D unresolved. Germline CDR1 SQVTM, CDR2 ANQGSEA. V shed 0 bases and J shed 9 bases, with 14 bases lying between them. The CDR3 spans 13 residues. The CDR3: CSVEDPQREAQYF. In DNA, the CDR3 is TGCAGCGTTGAAGATCCGCAGCGTGAGGCCCAGTACTTC.

This clonotype has ten or more counts. J is TRBJ1-2 and V is TRBV11-2; 7 bases align to TRBD1. V gave up 5 bases and J gave up 3 bases; unmatched junction bases: 12. Germline V lookup: CDR1 SGHAT, CDR2 FQNNGV. CDR3 length: 16 residues. The DNA for the CDR3 is TGTGCCAGCAGCCATACGACAGGGAGTGGGGACTATGGCTACACCTTC. Translating it yields CASSHTTGSGDYGYTF.

This clonotype was counted once. This rearrangement joins TRBV4-2 to TRBJ1-5; 9 positions match TRBD1. The germline gives CDR1 LGHNA, CDR2 YNFKEQ. V was clipped by 6 bases and J by 7 bases; unmatched bases: 10. The CDR3 sequence is 15 residues long. CDR3 in amino acids: CASRRDREGRQPQHF. CDR3 bases: TGTGCCAGCAGACGGGACAGGGAAGGTCGACAGCCCCAGCATTTT.

This clonotype was observed at least ten times. The rearrangement uses TRBV27 and TRBJ2-7; D could derive from TRBD1 or TRBD2 (6 bases each). The V gene's germline CDR1 is MNHEY and CDR2 SMNVEV (reference sequence). There are 14 residues in the CDR3. V lost 6 bases and J lost 3, with 15 bases in between. DNA of the CDR3: TGTGCCAGCAGAATAGGGGGGCGGTACTACGAGCAGTACTTC. It is translated as CASRIGGRYYEQYF.